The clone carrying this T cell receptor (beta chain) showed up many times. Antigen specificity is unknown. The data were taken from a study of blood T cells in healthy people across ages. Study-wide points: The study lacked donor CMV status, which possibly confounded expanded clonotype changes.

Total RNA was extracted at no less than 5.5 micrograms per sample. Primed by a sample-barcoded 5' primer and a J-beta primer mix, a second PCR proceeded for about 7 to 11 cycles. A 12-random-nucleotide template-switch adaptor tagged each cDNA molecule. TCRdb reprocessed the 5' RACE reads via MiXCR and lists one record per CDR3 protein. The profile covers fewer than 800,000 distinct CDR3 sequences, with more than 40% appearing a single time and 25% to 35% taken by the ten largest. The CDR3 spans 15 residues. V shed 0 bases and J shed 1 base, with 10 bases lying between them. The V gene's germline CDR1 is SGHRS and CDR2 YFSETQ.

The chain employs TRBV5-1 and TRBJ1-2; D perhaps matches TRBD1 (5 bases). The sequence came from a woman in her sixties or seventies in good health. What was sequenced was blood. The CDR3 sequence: CASSLAAGFNYGYTF. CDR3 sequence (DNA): TGCGCCAGCAGCTTGGCCGCAGGGTTTAACTATGGCTACACCTTC.